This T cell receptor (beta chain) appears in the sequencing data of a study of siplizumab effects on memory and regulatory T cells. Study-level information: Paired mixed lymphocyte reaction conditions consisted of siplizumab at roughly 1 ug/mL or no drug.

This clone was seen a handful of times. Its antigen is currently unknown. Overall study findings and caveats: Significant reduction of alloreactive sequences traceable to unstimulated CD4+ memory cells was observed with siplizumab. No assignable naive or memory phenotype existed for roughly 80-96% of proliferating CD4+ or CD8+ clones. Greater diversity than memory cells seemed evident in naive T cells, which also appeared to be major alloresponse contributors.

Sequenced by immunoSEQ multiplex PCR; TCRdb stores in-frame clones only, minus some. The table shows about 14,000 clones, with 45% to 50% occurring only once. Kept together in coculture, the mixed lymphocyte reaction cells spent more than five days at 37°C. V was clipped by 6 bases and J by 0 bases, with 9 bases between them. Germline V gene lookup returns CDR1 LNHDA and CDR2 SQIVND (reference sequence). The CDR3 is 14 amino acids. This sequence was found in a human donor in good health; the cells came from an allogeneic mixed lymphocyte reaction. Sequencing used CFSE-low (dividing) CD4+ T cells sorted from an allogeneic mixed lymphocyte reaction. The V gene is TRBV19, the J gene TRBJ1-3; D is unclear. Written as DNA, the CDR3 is TGTGCCAGTAGAGACTTAGGCTCTGGAAACACCATATATTTT. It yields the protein CASRDLGSGNTIYF.